This is a list of T cell receptor beta chains from one sample in a study of blood T cell repertoires in COVID-19. Repertoires were generated with immunoSEQ multiplex PCR, while TCRdb's copy carries only in-frame clones and drops some. The sample carries under 250,000 clones, about 80% recorded once. Sequencing input: peripheral blood. The receptors shown here come from a man aged 80 or over with acute or convalescent COVID-19. Both conserved end residues are part of each CDR3. A D gene is named only where the DNA matches it firmly. Clone size is shown for a subset of rows, as once, few, many or a class of expanded clone.

abundance	v_gene	d_gene	j_gene	CDR3aa	CDR3nt
-	TRBV10-2	TRBD2	TRBJ2-3	CASRKGTLAGADTQYF	TGCGCCAGCAGGAAAGGTACACTAGCGGGAGCCGATACGCAGTATTTT
-	TRBV7-9	-	TRBJ1-1	CASSFTGSDTEAFF	TGTGCCAGCAGCTTTACAGGATCGGACACTGAAGCTTTCTTT
once	TRBV10-3	-	TRBJ2-3	CAITPRVIGDTQYF	TGTGCCATCACCCCCAGGGTAATTGGAGATACGCAGTATTTT
-	TRBV7-2	TRBD1	TRBJ1-5	CASSPRGTGAQPQHF	TGTGCCAGCAGCCCCCGTGGGACAGGGGCTCAGCCCCAGCATTTT
-	TRBV7-8	-	TRBJ2-7	CASSPTGTSYEQYF	TGTGCCAGCAGCCCGACAGGGACTAGCTACGAGCAGTACTTC
-	TRBV4-1	TRBD2	TRBJ2-7	CASSQDFPGDYYEQYF	TGCGCCAGCAGCCAAGATTTTCCGGGGGACTACTACGAGCAGTACTTC
-	TRBV19	-	TRBJ1-1	CASSTGFKGEAFF	TGTGCCAGTAGTACGGGGTTCAAGGGTGAAGCTTTCTTT
-	TRBV7-9	-	TRBJ2-1	CASGIQGNEQFF	TGTGCCAGCGGCATTCAGGGCAATGAGCAGTTCTTC
few	TRBV2	TRBD1	TRBJ1-2	CASSVAGGRGYTF	TGTGCCAGCAGTGTGGCAGGGGGCCGCGGCTACACCTTC
-	TRBV30	TRBD1	TRBJ1-2	CAWRTGGAYGYTF	TGTGCCTGGAGGACAGGGGGGGCATATGGCTACACCTTC